The rows below give T cell receptor beta chains drawn from one sample of a study of OX40 agonist ivuxolimab in advanced cancers. Method: immunoSEQ multiplex PCR; TCRdb's copy keeps in-frame clones and lacks some. The sample yields fewer than 90,000 clones, approximately 80% seen once. Specimen: CD4+ or CD8+ T cells sorted from blood, collected in a trial of the OX40 agonist ivuxolimab. All receptors derive from an adult with an advanced solid tumor such as melanoma, head and neck, liver or kidney cancer. CDR3s leave out the opening cysteine and the closing phenylalanine or tryptophan. The D gene is left open where the match is weak.

d_call v_call cdr3_aa
TRBD2 TRBV4-1 ASSQVRGSGGETQY
. TRBV11-2 ASSLGQGRYNEQF
. TRBV7-9 ASSRDNQETQY
. TRBV5-1 ASSLAPGAGGNTIY
TRBD1 TRBV7-8 ASSLGTGGFGSGANVLT
TRBD1 TRBV29-1 SVEGQGVGNTIY
. TRBV2 ASSLQGRNTEAF
. TRBV9 ASSKQTAASYNSPLH
. TRBV19 ASSTQARDQPQH
TRBD1 TRBV4-1 ASSQVGQYYEQY
TRBD1 TRBV28 ASSPWDRKETQY
TRBD1 TRBV6-1 ASSNDRATGEQY
. TRBV27 ASSPTGLGEKLF
TRBD2 TRBV4-1 ASSQGLAGGQETQY